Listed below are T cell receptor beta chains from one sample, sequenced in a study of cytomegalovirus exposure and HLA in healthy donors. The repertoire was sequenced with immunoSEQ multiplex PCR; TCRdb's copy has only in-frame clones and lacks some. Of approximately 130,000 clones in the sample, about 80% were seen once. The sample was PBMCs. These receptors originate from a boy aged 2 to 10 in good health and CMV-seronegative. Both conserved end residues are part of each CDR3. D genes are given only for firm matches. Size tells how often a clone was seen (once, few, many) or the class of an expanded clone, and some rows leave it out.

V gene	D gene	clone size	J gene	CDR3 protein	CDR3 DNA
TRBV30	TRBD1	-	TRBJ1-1	CAWSVGGYEAFF	TGTGCCTGGAGTGTAGGGGGCTATGAAGCTTTCTTT
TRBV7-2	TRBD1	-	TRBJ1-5	CASSMTGTGQPQHF	TGTGCCAGCAGTATGACAGGGACCGGTCAGCCCCAGCATTTT
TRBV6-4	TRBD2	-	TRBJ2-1	CASSDSSISGAEEQFF	TGTGCCAGCAGTGACTCGTCTATTAGCGGGGCCGAAGAGCAGTTCTTC
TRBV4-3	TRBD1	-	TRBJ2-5	CASSQDFAQGAETQYF	TGCGCCAGCAGCCAAGATTTCGCCCAGGGGGCTGAGACCCAGTACTTC
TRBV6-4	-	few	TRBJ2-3	CASSDGATDTQYF	TGTGCCAGCAGTGACGGAGCCACAGATACGCAGTATTTT
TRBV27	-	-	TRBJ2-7	CASSSPYEQYF	TGTGCCAGCAGTTCCCCCTACGAGCAGTACTTC
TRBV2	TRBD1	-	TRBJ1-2	CASRLPGQGKDSGYTF	TGTGCCAGCAGGTTACCGGGACAGGGGAAGGATAGTGGCTACACCTTC
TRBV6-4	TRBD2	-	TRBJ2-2	CASSALPSGSTGELFF	TGTGCCAGCAGTGCGCTACCTAGCGGGAGTACCGGGGAGCTGTTTTTT
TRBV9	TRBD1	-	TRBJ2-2	CASSVHGQGFDGELFF	TGTGCCAGCAGCGTCCACGGACAGGGTTTTGACGGGGAGCTGTTTTTT
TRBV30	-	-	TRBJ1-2	CAWSVRYRGGYTF	TGTGCCTGGAGTGTAAGGTATAGGGGAGGCTACACCTTC
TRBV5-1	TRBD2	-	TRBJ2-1	CASSLGEGGEQFF	TGCGCCAGCAGCTTGGGGGAGGGAGGAGAGCAGTTCTTC
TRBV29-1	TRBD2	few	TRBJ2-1	CSVEASGYNEQFF	TGCAGCGTTGAGGCTAGCGGATACAATGAGCAGTTCTTC
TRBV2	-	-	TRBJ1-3	CASSEKSTYSGNTIYF	TGTGCCAGCAGTGAGAAGTCTACCTACTCTGGAAACACCATATATTTT
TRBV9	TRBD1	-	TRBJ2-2	CASSGSGQGGTGELFF	TGTGCCAGCAGCGGCTCGGGACAGGGGGGGACCGGGGAGCTGTTTTTT
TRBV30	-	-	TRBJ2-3	CAWSGGVNQSRDTQYF	TGTGCCTGGAGTGGGGGGGTCAACCAGTCCCGAGATACGCAGTATTTT
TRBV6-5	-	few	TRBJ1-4	CASSYPRGKLFF	TGTGCCAGCAGTTATCCCCGAGGAAAACTGTTTTTT
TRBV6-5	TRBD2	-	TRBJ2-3	CASSYETGGPTDTQYF	TGTGCCAGCAGTTATGAAACGGGGGGGCCTACAGATACGCAGTATTTT
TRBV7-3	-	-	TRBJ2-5	CASSSGLTETQYF	TGTGCCAGCAGCTCCGGACTTACAGAGACCCAGTACTTC
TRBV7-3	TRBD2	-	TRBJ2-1	CASSPKGLAGAPGNEQFF	TGTGCCAGCAGCCCTAAAGGTCTAGCGGGAGCCCCGGGTAATGAGCAGTTCTTC
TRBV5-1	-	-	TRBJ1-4	CASSISLGGNEKLFF	TGCGCCAGCAGCATCTCCCTGGGGGGTAATGAAAAACTGTTTTTT
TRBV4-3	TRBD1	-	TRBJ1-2	CASSQDPLGTGANGYTF	TGCGCCAGCAGCCAAGATCCCCTAGGGACAGGAGCGAATGGCTACACCTTC
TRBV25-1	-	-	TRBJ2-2	CASTGHPNTGELFF	TGTGCCAGCACCGGACACCCGAACACCGGGGAGCTGTTTTTT
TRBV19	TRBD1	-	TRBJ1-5	CASSFLTGATSNQPQHF	TGTGCCAGTAGCTTCCTGACAGGGGCGACTAGCAATCAGCCCCAGCATTTT
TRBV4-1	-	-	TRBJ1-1	CASSPSMNTEAFF	TGCGCCAGCAGCCCGAGTATGAACACTGAAGCTTTCTTT
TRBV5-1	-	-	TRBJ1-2	CASSLDRTYTGYTF	TGCGCCAGCAGCTTGGACAGGACCTATACTGGCTACACCTTC
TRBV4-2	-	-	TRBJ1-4	CASSPSVDSGRSEKLFF	TGTGCCAGCAGCCCAAGCGTTGACTCAGGGCGCTCTGAAAAACTGTTTTTT
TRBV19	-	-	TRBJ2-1	CASSTLSNGQFF	TGTGCCAGTAGTACGTTGAGTAATGGGCAGTTCTTC
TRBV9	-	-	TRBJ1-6	CASSVGDTRGTISPLHF	TGTGCCAGCAGCGTAGGGGACACCCGCGGGACTATTTCACCCCTCCACTTT
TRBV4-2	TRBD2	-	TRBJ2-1	CASSQVAGGIHNEQFF	TGTGCCAGCAGCCAAGTGGCGGGAGGGATCCACAATGAGCAGTTCTTC
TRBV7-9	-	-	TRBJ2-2	CASSWETGELFF	TGTGCCAGCAGCTGGGAGACCGGGGAGCTGTTTTTT
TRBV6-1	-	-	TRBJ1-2	CFFKQKAAYVYGYTF	TGTTTTTTCAAGCAGAAGGCGGCATACGTATATGGCTACACCTTC
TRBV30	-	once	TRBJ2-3	CAWVQTTPTDTQYF	TGTGCCTGGGTCCAGACTACCCCCACAGATACGCAGTATTTT
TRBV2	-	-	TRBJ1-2	CASSALDSFNYGYTF	TGTGCCAGCAGCGCCTTGGACAGTTTCAACTATGGCTACACCTTC
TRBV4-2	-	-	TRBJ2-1	CASSSPGGVATHNEQFF	TGTGCCAGCAGCTCCCCCGGGGGAGTAGCGACTCACAATGAGCAGTTCTTC
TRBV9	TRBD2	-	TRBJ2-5	CASSTTSGKGETQYF	TGTGCCAGCAGCACGACTAGCGGGAAGGGAGAGACCCAGTACTTC
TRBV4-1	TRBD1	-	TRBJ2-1	CASSQDHRQGAYNEQFF	TGCGCCAGCAGCCAAGATCATAGGCAGGGGGCTTACAATGAGCAGTTCTTC
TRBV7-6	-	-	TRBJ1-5	CASREKPNEAEDQPQHF	TGTGCCAGCAGGGAAAAGCCCAATGAGGCAGAAGATCAGCCCCAGCATTTT
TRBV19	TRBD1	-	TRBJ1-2	CASSMGQGTGYTF	TGTGCCAGTAGTATGGGACAGGGTACCGGCTACACCTTC
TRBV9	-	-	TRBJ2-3	CASSVRRTDTQYF	TGTGCCAGCAGCGTTAGGAGGACAGATACGCAGTATTTT
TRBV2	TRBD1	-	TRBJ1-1	CASLTGEWTEAFF	TGTGCCAGCCTAACAGGGGAGTGGACTGAAGCTTTCTTT
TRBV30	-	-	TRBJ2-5	CAWTRTRETQYF	TGTGCCTGGACTCGTACCCGGGAGACCCAGTACTTC
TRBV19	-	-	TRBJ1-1	CASMGTSWSTEAFF	TGTGCCAGTATGGGGACAAGCTGGAGCACTGAAGCTTTCTTT
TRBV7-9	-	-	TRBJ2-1	CASSLGGVNEQFF	TGTGCCAGCAGCTTAGGGGGGGTAAATGAGCAGTTCTTC
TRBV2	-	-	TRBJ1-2	CASPLRGGYTF	TGTGCCAGCCCCCTACGGGGTGGCTACACCTTC
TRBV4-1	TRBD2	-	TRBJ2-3	CASKSGEIILDTQYF	TGCGCCAGCAAAAGCGGGGAAATCATACTAGATACGCAGTATTTT
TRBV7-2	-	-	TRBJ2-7	CASSRQGSYEQYF	TGTGCCAGCAGCCGGCAGGGCTCCTACGAGCAGTACTTC
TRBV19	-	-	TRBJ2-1	CARGVSYNEQFF	TGTGCCAGAGGGGTCTCCTACAATGAGCAGTTCTTC
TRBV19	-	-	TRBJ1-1	CASKGQGKHTEAFF	TGTGCCAGTAAGGGGCAGGGAAAGCACACTGAAGCTTTCTTT
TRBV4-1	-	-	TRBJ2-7	CASSQKAGGNYEQYF	TGCGCCAGCAGCCAAAAGGCCGGGGGTAACTACGAGCAGTACTTC
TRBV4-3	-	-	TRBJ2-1	CASSQDPGLHNEQFF	TGCGCCAGCAGCCAAGATCCGGGACTCCACAATGAGCAGTTCTTC
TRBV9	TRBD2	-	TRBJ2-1	CASSKQRGGYNEQFF	TGTGCCAGCAGCAAACAGCGGGGGGGCTACAATGAGCAGTTCTTC
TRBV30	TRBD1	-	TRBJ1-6	CAWSPRGDRENSPLHF	TGTGCCTGGAGTCCCCGAGGGGACAGGGAGAATTCACCCCTCCACTTT
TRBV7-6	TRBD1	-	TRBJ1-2	CASSLARGQGDYGYTF	TGTGCCAGCAGCTTAGCCAGGGGGCAGGGGGACTATGGCTACACCTTC
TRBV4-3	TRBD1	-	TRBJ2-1	CASSLGQGSNEQFF	TGCGCCAGCAGCCTCGGACAGGGGAGCAATGAGCAGTTCTTC
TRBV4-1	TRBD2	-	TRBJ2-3	CASSPTTSGTVADTQYF	TGCGCCAGCAGCCCCACGACTAGCGGGACGGTCGCAGATACGCAGTATTTT
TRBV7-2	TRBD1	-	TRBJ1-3	CASSSRTGVDSGNTIYF	TGTGCCAGCAGCTCTCGGACAGGGGTCGACTCTGGAAACACCATATATTTT
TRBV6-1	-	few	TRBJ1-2	CASSQAWIDGNYGYTF	TGTGCCAGCAGTCAAGCCTGGATCGACGGGAACTATGGCTACACCTTC
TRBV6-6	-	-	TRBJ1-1	CASRAGLMNTEAFF	TGTGCCAGCAGGGCAGGGCTCATGAACACTGAAGCTTTCTTT
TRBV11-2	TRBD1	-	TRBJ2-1	CASSSPGRDRDYNEQFF	TGTGCCAGCAGCTCCCCAGGGAGGGACAGGGATTACAATGAGCAGTTCTTC
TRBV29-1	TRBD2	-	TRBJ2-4	CSVVRRLAAAKNIQYF	TGCAGCGTTGTTCGACGACTAGCGGCCGCCAAAAACATTCAGTACTTC